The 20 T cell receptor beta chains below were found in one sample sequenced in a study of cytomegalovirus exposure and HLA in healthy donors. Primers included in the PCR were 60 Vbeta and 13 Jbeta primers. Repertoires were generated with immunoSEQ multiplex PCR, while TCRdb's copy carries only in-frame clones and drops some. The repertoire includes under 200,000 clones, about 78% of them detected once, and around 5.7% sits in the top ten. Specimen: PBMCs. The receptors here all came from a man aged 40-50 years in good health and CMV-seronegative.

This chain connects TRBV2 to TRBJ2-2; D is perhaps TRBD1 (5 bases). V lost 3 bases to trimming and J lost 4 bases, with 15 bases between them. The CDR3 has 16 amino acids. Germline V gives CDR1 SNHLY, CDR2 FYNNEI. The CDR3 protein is CASSEGRQTSTGELFF. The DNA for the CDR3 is TGTGCCAGCAGTGAGGGCAGACAGACGAGCACCGGGGAGCTGTTTTTT.

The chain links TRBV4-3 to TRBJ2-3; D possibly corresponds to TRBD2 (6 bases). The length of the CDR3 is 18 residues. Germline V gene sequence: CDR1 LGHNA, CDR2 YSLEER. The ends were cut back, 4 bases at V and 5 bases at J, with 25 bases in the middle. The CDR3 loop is CASSRFPKGTGVEDTQYF. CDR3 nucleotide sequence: TGCGCCAGCAGCCGTTTCCCAAAGGGGACGGGAGTAGAAGATACGCAGTATTTT.

The CDR3, as DNA: TGCGCCAGCAGCGCTAGCGGGGGCACAGATACGCAGTATTTT. This gives the protein CASSASGGTDTQYF. The V call is TRBV5-1, the J call TRBJ2-3, with 9 bases identical to TRBD2. The V segment lost 4 bases and the J segment 1 base; nucleotides outside the gene matches: 1. Looked up from germline, CDR1 is SGHRS and CDR2 is YFSETQ. The CDR3 has 14 amino acids.

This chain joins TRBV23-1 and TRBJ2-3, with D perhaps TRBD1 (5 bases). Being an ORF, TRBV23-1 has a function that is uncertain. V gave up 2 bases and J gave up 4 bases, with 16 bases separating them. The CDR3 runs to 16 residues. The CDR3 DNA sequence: TGCGCCAGCAGTCAAGCTGTCTCGCAGGGCCCAGATACGCAGTATTTT. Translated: CASSQAVSQGPDTQYF.

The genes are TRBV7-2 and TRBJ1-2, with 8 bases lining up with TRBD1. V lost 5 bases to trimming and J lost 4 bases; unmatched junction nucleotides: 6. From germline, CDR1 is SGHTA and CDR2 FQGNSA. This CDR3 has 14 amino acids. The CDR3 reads CASSQGTGTYGYTF. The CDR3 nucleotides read TGTGCCAGCAGCCAGGGGACAGGAACCTATGGCTACACCTTC.

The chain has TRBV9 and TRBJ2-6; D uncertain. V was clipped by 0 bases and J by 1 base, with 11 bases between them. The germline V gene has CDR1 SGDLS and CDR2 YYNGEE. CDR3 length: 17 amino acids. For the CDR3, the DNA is TGTGCCAGCAGCGTAGGACATAACCCATCTGGGGCCAACGTCCTGACTTTC. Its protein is CASSVGHNPSGANVLTF.

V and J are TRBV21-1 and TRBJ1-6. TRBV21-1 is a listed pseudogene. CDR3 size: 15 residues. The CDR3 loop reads CASSKSSGGVSPLHF. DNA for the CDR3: TGTGCCAGCAGCAAAAGCTCAGGCGGGGTTTCACCCCTCCACTTT.

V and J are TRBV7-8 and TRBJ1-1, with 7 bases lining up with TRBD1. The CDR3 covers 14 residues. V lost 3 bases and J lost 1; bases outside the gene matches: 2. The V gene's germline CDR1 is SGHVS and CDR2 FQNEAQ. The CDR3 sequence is CASSFQGENTEAFF. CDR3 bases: TGTGCCAGCAGCTTCCAGGGGGAGAACACTGAAGCTTTCTTT.

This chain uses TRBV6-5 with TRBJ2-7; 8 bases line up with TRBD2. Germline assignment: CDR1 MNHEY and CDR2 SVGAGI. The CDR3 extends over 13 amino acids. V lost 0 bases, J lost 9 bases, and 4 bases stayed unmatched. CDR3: CASSYSSGGGQYF. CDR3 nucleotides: TGTGCCAGCAGTTACTCGAGCGGGGGCGGGCAGTACTTC.

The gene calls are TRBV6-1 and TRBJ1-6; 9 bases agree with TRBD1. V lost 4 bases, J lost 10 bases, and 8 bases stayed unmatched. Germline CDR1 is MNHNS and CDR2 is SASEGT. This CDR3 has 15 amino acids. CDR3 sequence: CASSVPGQGISPLHF. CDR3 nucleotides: TGTGCCAGCAGTGTACCGGGACAGGGTATCTCACCCCTCCACTTT.

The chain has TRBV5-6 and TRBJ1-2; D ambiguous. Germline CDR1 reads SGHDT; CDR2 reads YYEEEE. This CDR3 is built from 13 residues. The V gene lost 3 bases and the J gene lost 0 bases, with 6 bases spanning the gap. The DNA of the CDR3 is TGTGCCAGCAGCTGGAGATCTAACTATGGCTACACCTTC. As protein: CASSWRSNYGYTF.

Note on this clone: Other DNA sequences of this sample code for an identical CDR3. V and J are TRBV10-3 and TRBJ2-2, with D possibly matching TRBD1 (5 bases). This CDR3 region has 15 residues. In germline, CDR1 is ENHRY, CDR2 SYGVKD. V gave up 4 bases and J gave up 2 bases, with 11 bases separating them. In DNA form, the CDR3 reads TGTGCCATCAGTGGGGCAGGGCCCAACACCGGGGAGCTGTTTTTT. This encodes CAISGAGPNTGELFF.

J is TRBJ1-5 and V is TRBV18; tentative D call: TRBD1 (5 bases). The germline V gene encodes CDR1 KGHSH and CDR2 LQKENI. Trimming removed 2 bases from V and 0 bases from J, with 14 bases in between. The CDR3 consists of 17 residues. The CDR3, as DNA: TGTGCCAGCTCACCAACCGGACGGGGACTTAGCAATCAGCCCCAGCATTTT. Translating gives CASSPTGRGLSNQPQHF.

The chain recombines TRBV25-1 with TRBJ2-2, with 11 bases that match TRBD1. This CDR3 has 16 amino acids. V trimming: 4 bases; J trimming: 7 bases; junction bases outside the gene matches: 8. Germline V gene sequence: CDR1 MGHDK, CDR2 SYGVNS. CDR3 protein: CASSAWTGGMIGELFF. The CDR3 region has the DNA TGTGCCAGCAGTGCCTGGACAGGGGGCATGATCGGGGAGCTGTTTTTT.

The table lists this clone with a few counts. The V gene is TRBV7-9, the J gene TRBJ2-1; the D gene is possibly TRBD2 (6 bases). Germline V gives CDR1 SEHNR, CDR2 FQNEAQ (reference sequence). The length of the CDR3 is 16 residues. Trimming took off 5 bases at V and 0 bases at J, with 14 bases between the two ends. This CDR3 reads CASSQRGTGSYNEQFF. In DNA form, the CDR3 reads TGTGCCAGCAGCCAACGGGGGACGGGCTCCTACAATGAGCAGTTCTTC.

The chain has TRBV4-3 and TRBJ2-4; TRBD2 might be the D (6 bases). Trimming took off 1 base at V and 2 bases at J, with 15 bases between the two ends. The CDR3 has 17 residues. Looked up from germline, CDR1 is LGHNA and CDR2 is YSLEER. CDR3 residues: CASSQGVGSSSKNIQYF. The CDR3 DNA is TGCGCCAGCAGCCAAGGGGTCGGGAGCTCCTCCAAAAACATTCAGTACTTC.

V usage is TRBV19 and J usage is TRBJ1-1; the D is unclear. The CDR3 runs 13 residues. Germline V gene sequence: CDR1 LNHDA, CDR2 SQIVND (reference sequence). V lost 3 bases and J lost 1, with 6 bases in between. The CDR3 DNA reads TGTGCCAGTAGTATTGCAGAGAACACTGAAGCTTTCTTT. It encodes CASSIAENTEAFF.

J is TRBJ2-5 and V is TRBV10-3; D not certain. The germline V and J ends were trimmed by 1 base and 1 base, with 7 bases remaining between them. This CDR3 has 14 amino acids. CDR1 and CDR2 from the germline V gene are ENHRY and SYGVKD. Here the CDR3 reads CAISEFYSQETQYF. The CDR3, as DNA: TGTGCCATCAGTGAGTTTTACAGCCAAGAGACCCAGTACTTC.

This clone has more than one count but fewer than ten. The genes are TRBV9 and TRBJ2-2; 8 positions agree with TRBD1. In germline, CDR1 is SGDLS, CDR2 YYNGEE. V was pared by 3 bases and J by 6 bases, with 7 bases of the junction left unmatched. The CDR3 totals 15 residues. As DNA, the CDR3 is TGTGCCAGCAGCGAGGGAGACAGGGGTGCCGGGGAGCTGTTTTTT. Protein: CASSEGDRGAGELFF.

In DNA form, the CDR3 reads TGCGCCAGCAGCTTTGAAGGGAGGAATGAGCAGTTCTTC. It specifies CASSFEGRNEQFF. J is TRBJ2-1 and V is TRBV5-1, with D possibly TRBD2 on 6 matching bases. V dropped 2 bases and J dropped 7 bases, with 10 bases sitting between them. The CDR3 length is 13 residues. Germline V gene data show CDR1 as SGHRS and CDR2 as YFSETQ.